A selection of T cell receptor beta chains follows, all from one sample in a study of early T cells in non-severe SARS-CoV-2 infection. TCRdb re-called the 5' RACE reads with MiXCR, one entry per CDR3 protein. Among around 58,000 distinct CDR3 sequences, about 7.7% were seen once, and the ten largest hold about 11%. The sequencing here drew on whole blood, taken at baseline. All receptors derive from an adult who was a healthcare worker with PCR-confirmed SARS-CoV-2 infection or an uninfected control (not recorded which). Each CDR3 is given with its conserved first and last residue. The D gene is left open where the match is weak. Not every row has a clone size; where given, it reads once, few, many or a size class.

clone_size	v_call	d_call	cdr3_length	j_call	cdr3_aa	cdr3_nt
many	TRBV28	NA	15	TRBJ2-5	CASSFADPTSETQYF	TGTGCCAGCAGTTTCGCGGACCCGACGTCGGAGACCCAGTACTTC
many	TRBV11-2	NA	15	TRBJ2-1	CASSQTGVPSPRQFF	TGTGCCAGCAGCCAGACGGGAGTACCATCACCACGGCAGTTCTTC
NA	TRBV5-4	NA	16	TRBJ2-3	CASSLAGIHSTDTQYF	TGTGCCAGCAGCTTGGCCGGTATTCATAGCACAGATACGCAGTATTTT
NA	TRBV3-1	NA	15	TRBJ2-7	CASSHPGPLSHEQYF	TGTGCCAGCAGCCATCCGGGACCGCTCTCCCACGAGCAGTACTTC
few	TRBV27	NA	13	TRBJ2-7	CASSLSGYNEQYF	TGTGCCAGCAGTTTGTCAGGGTACAACGAGCAGTACTTC
few	TRBV14	NA	13	TRBJ2-7	CASSQLGEYEQYF	TGTGCCAGCAGCCAATTGGGCGAATACGAGCAGTACTTC
NA	TRBV2	TRBD1	15	TRBJ2-7	CASSNPDRVSYEQYF	TGTGCCAGCAGTAACCCTGACAGGGTGTCCTACGAGCAGTACTTC
NA	TRBV28	TRBD1	14	TRBJ1-6	CASSPRTGYSPLHF	TGTGCCAGCAGTCCCCGGACAGGGTATTCACCCCTCCACTTT
NA	TRBV7-2	NA	13	TRBJ2-7	CASSIADSHEQYF	TGTGCCAGCTCAATAGCCGACTCCCACGAGCAGTACTTC
NA	TRBV6-5	TRBD2	18	TRBJ2-1	CASSYGPTSGRKKNEQFF	TGTGCCAGCAGTTATGGCCCGACTAGCGGGAGGAAAAAGAATGAGCAGTTCTTC
few	TRBV25-1	NA	19	TRBJ2-6	CASSDAAGQIISGANVLTF	TGTGCCAGCAGTGACGCCGCGGGACAAATTATCTCTGGGGCCAACGTCCTGACTTTC
many	TRBV28	TRBD2	20	TRBJ2-6	CASSLGALLAASSGANVLTF	TGTGCCAGCAGTTTGGGTGCCTTACTAGCGGCGAGCTCTGGGGCCAACGTCCTGACTTTC
few	TRBV5-1	TRBD1	15	TRBJ1-1	CASSGGTAEQTEAFF	TGCGCCAGCAGCGGGGGGACAGCCGAACAAACTGAAGCTTTCTTT
NA	TRBV18	NA	12	TRBJ2-3	CASSPDRDTQYF	TGTGCCAGCTCACCCGACAGGGATACGCAGTATTTT
NA	TRBV4-3	TRBD2	18	TRBJ2-3	CASSQDRGLAGGTDTQYF	TGCGCCAGCAGCCAAGATCGGGGACTAGCGGGAGGGACAGATACGCAGTATTTT
NA	TRBV20-1	NA	11	TRBJ2-3	CSARITDTQYF	TGCAGTGCTCGTATCACAGATACGCAGTATTTT
many	TRBV6-6	NA	16	TRBJ1-4	CASTRGQGQKAEKLFF	TGTGCCAGCACCCGGGGCCAGGGGCAAAAGGCTGAAAAACTGTTTTTT
few	TRBV7-8	NA	14	TRBJ2-7	CASSLGGRSYEQYF	TGTGCCAGCAGCCTGGGGGGACGGTCCTACGAGCAGTACTTC
many	TRBV3-1	TRBD2	14	TRBJ2-1	CASSRGSSYNEQFF	TGTGCCAGCAGCCGCGGGAGCTCCTACAATGAGCAGTTCTTC
NA	TRBV25-1	NA	14	TRBJ2-7	CASSAGTTAYEQYF	TGTGCCAGCAGTGCTGGGACAACCGCCTACGAGCAGTACTTC
few	TRBV10-3	TRBD2	14	TRBJ2-1	CAISEVGGRDEQFF	TGTGCCATCAGTGAGGTGGGAGGGCGCGATGAGCAGTTCTTC
NA	TRBV7-2	NA	14	TRBJ2-3	CASSSDRSTDTQYF	TGTGCCAGCAGCTCCGACAGGAGCACAGATACGCAGTATTTT
NA	TRBV7-2	TRBD2	20	TRBJ2-6	CASSLRGLAGGRSGANVLTF	TGTGCCAGCAGCTTACGCGGACTAGCGGGAGGCCGATCTGGGGCCAACGTCCTGACCTTC
few	TRBV11-1	NA	14	TRBJ2-1	CASSSGTYYNEQFF	TGTGCCAGCAGTTCCGGGACCTACTACAATGAGCAGTTCTTC
many	TRBV20-1	NA	15	TRBJ1-5	CSARDRGSPRQPQHF	TGCAGTGCTAGAGATCGCGGCAGCCCCCGACAGCCCCAGCATTTT
NA	TRBV7-2	NA	14	TRBJ2-7	CASSFELGAYEQYF	TGTGCCAGCAGCTTCGAGTTAGGGGCCTACGAGCAGTACTTC
NA	TRBV12-3/TRBV12-4	NA	11	TRBJ1-1	CASSTRSEAFF	TGTGCCAGCAGTACCCGGAGTGAAGCTTTCTTT
many	TRBV7-2	NA	13	TRBJ2-2	CASSLAPPGVVFF	TGTGCCAGCAGCTTAGCTCCGCCTGGGGTGGTGTTTTTT
many	TRBV12-3/TRBV12-4	NA	12	TRBJ2-5	CASSLAGKTQYF	TGTGCCAGCAGTTTGGCAGGAAAGACCCAGTACTTC